Below are 21 T cell receptor beta chains sequenced from a single sample in a study of neoadjuvant anti-PD-1 for oral cavity cancer. The time point: after neoadjuvant nivolumab, at surgical resection. This table comes from immunoSEQ multiplex PCR, and its TCRdb copy is limited to in-frame clones, with some not included. The sample carries 24,000 or so clones, 25% to 35% recorded once. The sample consisted of tumor tissue, taken after nivolumab (anti-PD-1) treatment. The receptors were sampled from a person aged 40 to 85 with oral cavity squamous cell carcinoma.

Here the CDR3 DNA reads TGCAGCGTGTCGGGACAGAACTATGGCTACACCTTC. This encodes CSVSGQNYGYTF. The rearrangement joins TRBV29-1 to TRBJ1-2, with TRBD1 matching 7 bases. The CDR3 is 12 residues long. Germline V CDR1 and CDR2: SQVTM, ANQGSEA. J gave up 2 bases and V 6 bases, and 3 bases lay outside the gene matches. Full variable domain (remainder filled in from reference TRBV29-1 and TRBJ1-2): SAVISQKPSRDICQRGTSLTIQCQVDSQVTMMFWYRQQPGQSLTLIATANQGSEATYESGFVIDKFPISRPNLTFSTLTVSNMSPEDSSIYLCSVSGQNYGYTFGSGTRLTVV.

This clone has more than one count but fewer than ten. The chain joins TRBV28 to TRBJ1-5; D is ambiguous. Germline V CDR1 and CDR2: MDHEN, SYDVKM. V lost 1 base to trimming and J lost 0 bases, with 4 bases between them. The CDR3 has 14 residues. The CDR3 DNA reads TGTGCCAGCAGTTTATATACTAGCAATCAGCCCCAGCATTTT. It is translated as CASSLYTSNQPQHF.

Details on this clone: The junction departs from germline at one end; a sequencing error may be responsible. The CDR3 region has the DNA TGTGCCAGCAGCTTAAGGTATGGAGTAGCGGCTCAAGCGACCCAGTACTTC. Its translation: CASSLRYGVAAQATQYF. J is TRBJ2-5 and V is TRBV7-2, with D perhaps TRBD2 (6 bases). The CDR3 covers 17 residues. Germline values: CDR1 SGHTA, CDR2 FQGNSA.

This clone was counted a single time. The rearrangement uses TRBV7-9 and TRBJ2-7, with TRBD2 identical over 8 bases. Germline V gives CDR1 SEHNR, CDR2 FQNEAQ (reference sequence). The V segment lost 7 bases and the J segment 6 bases; nucleotides outside the gene matches: 11. The CDR3 spans 14 residues. The CDR3 nucleotides read TGTGCCAGCACCCAGAGCGGGGGCCGGGGCGAGCAGTACTTC. Amino acids: CASTQSGGRGEQYF.

The rearrangement links TRBV5-4 to TRBJ2-2; D is uncertain. There are 13 residues in the CDR3. V was clipped by 1 base and J by 3 bases, with 4 bases between them. Looked up from germline, CDR1 is SGHNT and CDR2 is YYREEE (reference sequence). Written as DNA, the CDR3 is TGTGCCAGCAGCTTGATGGACACCGGGGAGCTGTTTTTT. It specifies CASSLMDTGELFF. The entire variable domain, with the rest obtained from reference TRBV5-4 and TRBJ2-2, is as follows: ETGVTQSPTHLIKTRGQQVTLRCSSQSGHNTVSWYQQALGQGPQFIFQYYREEENGRGNFPPRFSGLQFPNYSSELNVNALELDDSALYLCASSLMDTGELFFGEGSRLTVL.

This chain joins TRBV5-4 and TRBJ1-1, with TRBD1 as a possible D gene (5 bases). The germline CDR1 and CDR2 sequences are SGHNT and YYREEE (reference sequence). This CDR3 has 13 amino acids. Trimming removed 4 bases at V and 4 bases at J, with 11 bases between. CDR3 loop: CASSRGGGTEAFF. As DNA, the CDR3 is TGTGCCAGCAGCCGCGGGGGGGGCACTGAAGCTTTCTTT.

The rearrangement links TRBV30 to TRBJ1-3, with 8 bases lining up with TRBD1. After removal of 3 bases from V and 0 bases from J, the junction contained 1 base not matched to a gene. Germline CDR1 GTSNPN, CDR2 SVGIG (reference sequence). CDR3 size: 14 residues. The CDR3 DNA sequence: TGTGCCTGGAGGGACAGGGTCTCTGGAAACACCATATATTTT. The encoded protein is CAWRDRVSGNTIYF. The variable domain in full, with the rest retrieved from reference TRBV30 and TRBJ1-3, is SQTIHQWPATLVQPVGSPLSLECTVEGTSNPNLYWYRQAAGRGLQLLFYSVGIGQISSEVPQNLSASRPQDRQFILSSKKLLLSDSGFYLCAWRDRVSGNTIYFGEGSWLTVV.

The table lists this clone with a few counts. This chain links TRBV27 with TRBJ2-3; perhaps D is TRBD1 or TRBD2 (5 bases each). The V end lost 5 bases, the J end lost 4 bases, and 19 bases lay between the germline ends. The germline V gene has CDR1 MNHEY and CDR2 SMNVEV (reference sequence). CDR3 size: 16 residues. CDR3 sequence: CASSRAGAGYPDTQYF. The CDR3 DNA follows: TGTGCCAGCAGTCGAGCCGGGGCAGGGTACCCAGATACGCAGTATTTT.

The rearrangement links TRBV29-1 to TRBJ1-2, with a weak D call TRBD1 (6 bases). The ends were cut back, 6 bases at V and 8 bases at J, with 13 bases in the middle. There are 11 residues in the CDR3. Germline V lookup: CDR1 SQVTM, CDR2 ANQGSEA. CDR3 bases: TGCAGCGTACAGGGATTGGACGGCTACACCTTC. Residues: CSVQGLDGYTF.

This chain links TRBV5-1 with TRBJ2-7; TRBD2 matches at 7 bases. Germline V gene data show CDR1 as SGHRS and CDR2 as YFSETQ. After removal of 0 bases from V and 2 bases from J, the junction contained 5 bases not matched to a gene. This CDR3 is 15 amino acids long. In DNA form, the CDR3 reads TGCGCCAGCAGCTTGGGCGGGAGTGGGACCTACGAGCAGTACTTC. As protein: CASSLGGSGTYEQYF.

The rearrangement links TRBV18 to TRBJ2-6; 9 nucleotides align to TRBD1. This CDR3 has 17 residues. In germline, CDR1 is KGHSH, CDR2 LQKENI. The V and J ends lost 3 bases and 1 base, in that order; junction bases with no gene match: 4. CDR3 DNA: TGTGCCAGCTCACCGACAGGGGGTTATTCTGGGGCCAACGTCCTGACTTTC. Its translation is CASSPTGGYSGANVLTF.

In its sample, this clone was seen a few times. The chain employs TRBV27 and TRBJ2-1; 7 nucleotides line up with TRBD2. V shed 6 bases, J shed 8 bases, and the junction held 7 bases outside the gene matches. There are 13 residues in the CDR3. Germline V CDR1 and CDR2: MNHEY, SMNVEV (reference sequence). CDR3 nucleotide sequence: TGTGCCAGCAGCGGGGGACTACGCCATGAGCAGTTCTTC. As protein: CASSGGLRHEQFF.

This chain connects TRBV25-1 to TRBJ2-3, with no clear D. The CDR3 contains 11 residues. Germline V gives CDR1 MGHDK, CDR2 SYGVNS. V was cut by 2 bases and J by 11 bases, with 8 bases left in between. DNA of the CDR3: TGTGCCAGCAGTGAAGAACGTATGCAGTATTTT. Amino acid sequence: CASSEERMQYF.

The rearrangement uses TRBV11-2 and TRBJ2-3; unclear D gene. CDR1 SGHAT and CDR2 FQNNGV come from the germline V gene. Trimming removed 1 base at V and 0 bases at J, with 17 bases between. This CDR3 has 18 amino acids. Here the CDR3 DNA reads TGTGCCAGCAGCTTAGGTATGGGCGATTATTCTAGCACAGATACGCAGTATTTT. This translates into CASSLGMGDYSSTDTQYF.

The rearrangement links TRBV6-5 to TRBJ2-1; 9 bases match TRBD2. V trimming: 2 bases; J trimming: 0 bases; junction bases outside the gene matches: 2. CDR3 length: 16 residues. Germline lookup yields CDR1 MNHEY and CDR2 SVGAGI. The CDR3 region is CASSYISGSSYNEQFF. The CDR3 bases are TGTGCCAGCAGTTACATTAGCGGGAGCTCCTACAATGAGCAGTTCTTC.

This clone was observed a few times. The chain has TRBV18 and TRBJ2-2; the D gene is possibly TRBD1 (6 bases). Germline lookup yields CDR1 KGHSH and CDR2 LQKENI. This CDR3 contains 16 residues. The V gene lost 3 bases and the J gene lost 5 bases, with 16 bases spanning the gap. CDR3 DNA sequence: TGTGCCAGCTCACCGTCGACAGGACTTTTAACCGGGGAGCTGTTTTTT. Amino acid sequence: CASSPSTGLLTGELFF.

In DNA, the CDR3 is TGTGCCAGTAGTACCTTACTAGCGGGAGTGCATGAGCAGTACTTC. It specifies CASSTLLAGVHEQYF. The chain employs TRBV19 and TRBJ2-7; 11 bases agree with TRBD2. The junction had 9 bases not matched to a gene; V was cut back by 4 bases and J by 7 bases. The CDR3 contains 15 residues. Germline V gene data show CDR1 as LNHDA and CDR2 as SQIVND (reference sequence).

This chain uses TRBV6-5 with TRBJ1-2; 7 nucleotides agree with TRBD1. Germline CDR1 MNHEY, CDR2 SVGAGI. Trimming took 6 bases from V and 4 from J; bases not matched to a gene: 8. This CDR3 spans 14 amino acids. DNA of the CDR3: TGTGCCAGCAGCCCCCAGGGGGGGTCCTATGGCTACACCTTC. Translating gives CASSPQGGSYGYTF.

The chain links TRBV6-4 to TRBJ2-2; 7 bases fit TRBD2. The germline V gene encodes CDR1 MRHNA and CDR2 SNTAGT. CDR3 length: 14 amino acids. V trimming: 3 bases; J trimming: 4 bases; junction bases outside the gene matches: 2. This chain's CDR3 is CASSERGTTGELFF. In DNA, the CDR3 is TGTGCCAGCAGTGAGCGGGGGACCACCGGGGAGCTGTTTTTT.

The chain has TRBV11-2 and TRBJ1-4; TRBD1 is a possible D gene (6 bases). With 3 bases removed from V and 7 bases from J, the gap between germline ends came to 15 bases. This CDR3 comprises 15 residues. Germline loops: CDR1 SGHAT, CDR2 FQNNGV. In DNA form, the CDR3 reads TGTGCCAGCAGCTTTAGTACAGGGCGGACTGAAAAACTGTTTTTT. Amino acid sequence: CASSFSTGRTEKLFF.

At least ten counts were recorded for this clone. The chain has TRBV5-1 and TRBJ2-5; D is undetermined. The CDR3 consists of 12 residues. CDR1 is SGHRS, CDR2 YFSETQ, per germline. Trimming removed 0 bases at V and 11 bases at J, with 11 bases between. The CDR3 sequence: CASSLGFGRQYF. Written as DNA, the CDR3 is TGCGCCAGCAGCTTGGGTTTCGGACGGCAGTACTTC.